These 24 T cell receptor beta chains share one sample of origin, sequenced in a study of graft-versus-host responses after intestinal transplantation. This table comes from immunoSEQ multiplex PCR, and its TCRdb copy is limited to in-frame clones, with some not included. The sample has over 8,000 clones, over 90% seen once; the top ten hold 2.1%. Sequences were derived from PBMCs, sampled 11 days after intestinal transplantation. These receptor sequences come from a human patient who received an intestinal transplant, so some T cells may come from the graft donor.

The V call is TRBV13, the J call TRBJ2-3; TRBD2 is a possible D gene (6 bases). V was pared by 4 bases and J by 6 bases, with 23 bases between. This CDR3 has 17 amino acids. Germline V gives CDR1 PRHDT, CDR2 FYEKMQ (reference sequence). The CDR3: CASSSVRDSNPEDTQYF. CDR3 coding DNA: TGTGCCAGCAGCTCCGTCCGGGACTCAAACCCAGAGGATACGCAGTATTTT. Using reference TRBV13 and TRBJ2-3 for the parts outside the CDR3, the full variable domain is AAGVIQSPRHLIKEKRETATLKCYPIPRHDTVYWYQQGPGQDPQFLISFYEKMQSDKGSIPDRFSAQQFSDYHSELNMSSLELGDSALYFCASSSVRDSNPEDTQYFGPGTRLTVL.

The chain employs TRBV28 and TRBJ1-4, with 7 bases identical to TRBD1. There are 14 residues in the CDR3. The J segment lost 4 bases and the V segment lost 8 bases, leaving 7 bases of the junction unmatched. CDR1 is MDHEN, CDR2 SYDVKM, per germline. DNA of the CDR3: TGTGCCAGCGCCGAAGCAGGGGGTAATGAAAAACTGTTTTTT. This encodes CASAEAGGNEKLFF. Full variable domain (missing parts from reference TRBV28 and TRBJ1-4): DVKVTQSSRYLVKRTGEKVFLECVQDMDHENMFWYRQDPGLGLRLIYFSYDVKMKEKGDIPEGYSVSREKKERFSLILESASTNQTSMYLCASAEAGGNEKLFFGSGTQLSVL.

The V gene is TRBV5-1, the J gene TRBJ2-1, with D hard to call. Deletions cut 8 bases from V and 6 bases from J, with 9 bases between. There are 11 residues in the CDR3. The V gene's germline CDR1 is SGHRS and CDR2 YFSETQ. CDR3 in DNA: TGCGCCAGTTCCATAGTCAATGAGCAGTTCTTC. As protein: CASSIVNEQFF.

The chain joins TRBV14 to TRBJ1-1; 9 positions agree with TRBD1. There are 14 residues in the CDR3. Germline loops: CDR1 SGHDN, CDR2 FVKESK. The ends lost 6 bases at V and 4 bases at J; junction bases unmatched: 6. In nucleotides, the CDR3 is TGTGCCAGCAGGCCCGGGACAGGGAGCACTGAAGCTTTCTTT. Amino acids: CASRPGTGSTEAFF. Using reference TRBV14 and TRBJ1-1 for the parts outside the CDR3, the full variable domain is EAGVTQFPSHSVIEKGQTVTLRCDPISGHDNLYWYRRVMGKEIKFLLHFVKESKQDESGMPNNRFLAERTGGTYSTLKVQPAELEDSGVYFCASRPGTGSTEAFFGQGTRLTVV.

V is TRBV29-1 and J is TRBJ1-2; D unclear. In germline, CDR1 is SQVTM, CDR2 ANQGSEA. Trimming pared 8 bases from V and 8 bases from J, leaving 6 bases between. The CDR3 length is 8 residues. The DNA of the CDR3 is TGCAGCCCCGGGGGCTACACCTTC. Translating it yields CSPGGYTF.

This chain joins TRBV30 and TRBJ1-1; D might be TRBD1 (5 bases). The CDR3 consists of 15 residues. With 0 bases removed from V and 0 bases from J, the gap between germline ends came to 11 bases. Germline V gene sequence: CDR1 GTSNPN, CDR2 SVGIG (reference sequence). CDR3: CAWSVSARVNTEAFF. CDR3 in DNA: TGTGCCTGGAGTGTATCCGCCAGGGTGAACACTGAAGCTTTCTTT.

The rearrangement joins TRBV29-1 to TRBJ1-1, with TRBD1 identical over 11 bases. V shed 8 bases, J shed 5 bases, and the junction held 7 bases outside the gene matches. The CDR3 runs 13 residues. CDR1 SQVTM and CDR2 ANQGSEA come from the germline V gene. DNA of the CDR3: TGCAGCTCCTGGACAGGGGGCGGGACTGAAGCTTTCTTT. It yields the protein CSSWTGGGTEAFF. The whole variable domain, filled in from reference TRBV29-1 and TRBJ1-1, reads SAVISQKPSRDICQRGTSLTIQCQVDSQVTMMFWYRQQPGQSLTLIATANQGSEATYESGFVIDKFPISRPNLTFSTLTVSNMSPEDSSIYLCSSWTGGGTEAFFGQGTRLTVV.

This chain connects TRBV9 to TRBJ2-1; TRBD2 matches at 11 bases. Unmatched junction bases numbered 13, after V lost 3 bases and J lost 5 bases. This CDR3 has 18 amino acids. Germline CDR1 is SGDLS and CDR2 is YYNGEE. The chain's CDR3 is CASSDDLRGTSGNNEQFF. CDR3 bases: TGTGCCAGCAGCGATGACCTACGCGGGACTAGCGGCAACAATGAGCAGTTCTTC.

The chain combines TRBV10-3 with TRBJ1-5; the match to TRBD1 covers 8 bases. This CDR3 has 14 amino acids. V lost 10 bases and J lost 4; bases outside the gene matches: 9. The germline gives CDR1 ENHRY, CDR2 SYGVKD. The CDR3 region has the DNA TGTGCCACCCGGACAGGGACACTAAATCAGCCCCAGCATTTT. Encoded protein: CATRTGTLNQPQHF.

For the CDR3, the DNA is TGTGCCAGCAGCTCCACCGTCCCGCGAGAGTCCTACAATGAGCAGTTCTTC. Translated: CASSSTVPRESYNEQFF. The V gene is TRBV11-2, the J gene TRBJ2-1; no firm D call. CDR1 is SGHAT, CDR2 FQNNGV, per germline. This CDR3 is 17 amino acids long. V gave up 4 bases and J gave up 1 base, with 17 bases separating them.

The chain couples TRBV25-1 to TRBJ2-5; the D gene is possibly TRBD1 (6 bases). The CDR3 has 14 amino acids. Germline V lookup: CDR1 MGHDK, CDR2 SYGVNS. V was clipped by 7 bases and J by 4 bases, with 16 bases between them. CDR3 region: CASKDRPPGETQYF. The DNA of the CDR3 is TGTGCCAGCAAAGACAGGCCCCCGGGAGAGACCCAGTACTTC.

This sequence joins TRBV7-3 and TRBJ2-7; TRBD1 is a possible D gene (5 bases). The germline CDR1 and CDR2 sequences are SGHTA and FQGTGA. The CDR3 is 20 residues long. V lost 3 bases and J lost 7, with 34 bases in between. The chain's CDR3 is CASSFLTRPLLAGVKGEQYF. CDR3 DNA sequence: TGTGCCAGCAGCTTCTTAACGCGGCCCCTTCTTGCTGGGGTCAAGGGGGAGCAGTACTTC.

J is TRBJ1-3 and V is TRBV30, with D tentatively TRBD1 (5 bases). Trimming left V 0 bases short and J 2 bases short, with 8 bases between. The CDR3 runs 14 residues. The germline CDR1 and CDR2 sequences are GTSNPN and SVGIG (reference sequence). For the CDR3, the DNA is TGTGCCTGGAGTGTACTGACAGCTGGAAACACCATATATTTT. Translated: CAWSVLTAGNTIYF.

The chain couples TRBV4-1 to TRBJ2-7; D possibly corresponds to TRBD2 (6 bases). Germline V lookup: CDR1 MGHRA, CDR2 YSYEKL. Trimming took off 1 base at V and 0 bases at J, with 10 bases between the two ends. The CDR3 is 15 amino acids. The CDR3, as DNA: TGCGCCAGCAGCCAAGGCGGGGCGAGCTCCTACGAGCAGTACTTC. Its translation is CASSQGGASSYEQYF.

The chain couples TRBV2 to TRBJ1-2, with 10 positions matching TRBD1. The germline V gene encodes CDR1 SNHLY and CDR2 FYNNEI. J lost 7 bases, V lost 1 base, and 12 bases had no gene match. The CDR3 consists of 17 residues. The CDR3 protein is CASSEDGTGVTLAGYTF. DNA for the CDR3: TGTGCCAGCAGTGAAGACGGGACAGGGGTCACATTGGCTGGCTACACCTTC.

This chain links TRBV6-5 with TRBJ1-4; the match to TRBD1 covers 9 bases. The V segment lost 2 bases and the J segment 5 bases; nucleotides outside the gene matches: 3. Germline CDR1 MNHEY, CDR2 SVGAGI. The CDR3 contains 15 residues. The CDR3 loop reads CASSYEGTGNEKLFF. The CDR3 DNA sequence: TGTGCCAGCAGTTACGAGGGGACAGGGAATGAAAAACTGTTTTTT.

In this sample, this clone turned up once. This chain connects TRBV19 to TRBJ1-2, with D possibly matching TRBD1 (6 bases). This CDR3 spans 14 amino acids. Per germline, CDR1 LNHDA and CDR2 SQIVND (reference sequence). The V and J ends lost 7 bases and 2 bases respectively, with 14 bases between them. CDR3 nucleotide sequence: TGTGCCAGTATGCCTCCGGGACAAAACTATGGCTACACCTTC. This encodes CASMPPGQNYGYTF.

In its sample, this clone was seen once. The chain is built from TRBV5-6 and TRBJ1-6; 7 bases are a match to TRBD1. Trimming at V came to 4 bases and at J to 5 bases, leaving 6 bases not matched to a gene. The germline gives CDR1 SGHDT, CDR2 YYEEEE. There are 15 residues in the CDR3. The chain's CDR3 is CASSTKDRDNSPLHF. CDR3 DNA: TGTGCCAGCAGCACCAAAGACAGGGATAATTCACCCCTCCACTTT. The variable domain in full, with the rest retrieved from reference TRBV5-6 and TRBJ1-6, is DAGVTQSPTHLIKTRGQQVTLRCSPKSGHDTVSWYQQALGQGPQFIFQYYEEEERQRGNFPDRFSGHQFPNYSSELNVNALLLGDSALYLCASSTKDRDNSPLHFGNGTRLTVT.

CDR3 loop: CASSDTGTGLYEQYF. CDR3 sequence (DNA): TGTGCCAGCAGTGATACCGGGACAGGATTATACGAGCAGTACTTC. The rearrangement uses TRBV2 and TRBJ2-7, with TRBD1 matching 8 bases. The ends lost 3 bases at V and 4 bases at J; junction bases unmatched: 8. Germline CDR1 is SNHLY and CDR2 is FYNNEI. This CDR3 has 15 amino acids.

The CDR3 sequence is CASSGGLAGAINTGELFF. CDR3 nucleotides: TGTGCCAGCAGTGGGGGACTAGCGGGAGCTATAAACACCGGGGAGCTGTTTTTT. This sequence joins TRBV6-1 and TRBJ2-2; TRBD2 aligns across 14 bases. J was trimmed by 2 bases and V by 4 bases; bases with no gene match: 6. Germline lookup yields CDR1 MNHNS and CDR2 SASEGT. The CDR3 runs 18 residues.

The rearrangement uses TRBV18 and TRBJ2-7; D might be TRBD1 (6 bases). V was trimmed by 6 bases and J by 0 bases, leaving 15 bases between them. The CDR3 loop spans 15 amino acids. CDR1 is KGHSH and CDR2 is LQKENI in the germline V gene. The CDR3 region is CASSALDSPSYEQYF. In DNA, the CDR3 is TGTGCCAGCTCTGCTCTGGACAGCCCCTCCTACGAGCAGTACTTC.

This chain uses TRBV30 with TRBJ1-1; D remains ambiguous. Germline V CDR1 and CDR2: GTSNPN, SVGIG (reference sequence). Trimming left V 1 base short and J 3 bases short, with 12 bases between. The CDR3 length is 14 residues. Here the CDR3 reads CAWSDLGSYTEAFF. DNA of the CDR3: TGTGCCTGGAGTGACCTAGGATCCTACACTGAAGCTTTCTTT.

V gene TRBV5-6 combines with J gene TRBJ2-1; 7 nucleotides line up with TRBD2. CDR3 length equals 15 residues. The V segment lost 2 bases and the J segment 3 bases; nucleotides outside the gene matches: 5. Looked up from germline, CDR1 is SGHDT and CDR2 is YYEEEE. The CDR3 loop reads CASSFWLAVYNEQFF. Here the CDR3 DNA reads TGTGCCAGCAGCTTTTGGCTAGCGGTCTACAATGAGCAGTTCTTC.

The rearrangement uses TRBV14 and TRBJ1-2; 11 bases are shared with TRBD1. This CDR3 comprises 14 residues. V was pared by 6 bases and J by 8 bases, with 8 bases of the junction left unmatched. Germline-derived CDR1 and CDR2 are SGHDN and FVKESK. CDR3 protein: CASSDGTGGEGYTF. CDR3 coding DNA: TGTGCCAGCAGTGACGGGACAGGGGGAGAGGGCTACACCTTC.